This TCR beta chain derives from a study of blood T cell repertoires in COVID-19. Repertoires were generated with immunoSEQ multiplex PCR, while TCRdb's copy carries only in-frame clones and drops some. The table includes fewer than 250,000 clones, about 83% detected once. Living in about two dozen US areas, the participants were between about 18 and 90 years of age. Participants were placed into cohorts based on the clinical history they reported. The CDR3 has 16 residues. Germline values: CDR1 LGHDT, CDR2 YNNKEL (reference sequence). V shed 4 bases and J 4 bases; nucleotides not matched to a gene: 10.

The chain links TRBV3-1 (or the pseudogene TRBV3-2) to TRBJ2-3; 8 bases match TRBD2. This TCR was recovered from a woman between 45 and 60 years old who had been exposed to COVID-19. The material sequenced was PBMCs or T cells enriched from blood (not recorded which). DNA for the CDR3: TGTGCCAGCAGCCGGGGGACTAGTGATCGACCAGATACGCAGTATTTT. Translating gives CASSRGTSDRPDTQYF.